This TCR beta chain was captured in a study of T cell repertoires in cytomegalovirus infection. Study information: Well-studied HLA-B-restricted CMV epitopes were used in the study alongside recently identified HLA-C-restricted ones. Points from the study as a whole: Dominating the ex vivo response were TCR beta clonotypes that were CMV-specific and HLA-C-restricted.

TCRdb redid the calling of the reads with MiXCR, one entry per CDR3 protein. The sample has tens of thousands of distinct CDR3 sequences; roughly half are singletons. As to this clonotype: What it recognizes is unknown.

The CDR3 is made up of 16 amino acids. The V gene's germline CDR1 is KGHDR and CDR2 SFDVKD. V gave up 0 bases and J gave up 7 bases; unmatched junction bases: 8. The source is a human donor in good health (CMV status not recorded). Some clones in this sample may be carry-over from other donors' samples. The sample in question was CD8+ T cells from cultured PBMCs, obtained from culture after CMV antigen stimulation. The V and J genes are TRBV24-1 and TRBJ2-1; TRBD1 agrees at 7 bases. The DNA of the CDR3 is TGTGCCACCAGTGATTTGCAAAAGACAGGGAAGAATGAGCAGTTCTTC. This sequence encodes CATSDLQKTGKNEQFF.